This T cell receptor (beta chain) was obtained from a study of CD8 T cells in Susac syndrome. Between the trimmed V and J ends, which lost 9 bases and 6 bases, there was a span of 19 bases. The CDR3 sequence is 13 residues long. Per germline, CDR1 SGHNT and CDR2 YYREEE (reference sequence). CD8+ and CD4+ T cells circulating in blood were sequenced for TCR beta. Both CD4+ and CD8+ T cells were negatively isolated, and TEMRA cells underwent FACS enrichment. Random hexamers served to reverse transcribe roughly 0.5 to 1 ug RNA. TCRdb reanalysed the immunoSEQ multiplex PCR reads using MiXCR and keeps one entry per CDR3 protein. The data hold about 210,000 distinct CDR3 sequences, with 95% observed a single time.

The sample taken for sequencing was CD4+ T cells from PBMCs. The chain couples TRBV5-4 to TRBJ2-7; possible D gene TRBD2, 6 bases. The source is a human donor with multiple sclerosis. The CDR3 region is CATRGTGYVEQYF. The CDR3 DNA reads TGTGCCACCCGCGGGACGGGGTACGTCGAGCAGTACTTC.